Given below is one T cell receptor beta chain in context. Its antigen specificity is not known. Per-nucleotide qualities are absent, and no much larger clonotype sits a single base away. Frozen genomic DNA underwent high-throughput TCRbeta CDR3 sequencing by immunoSEQ, including PCR amplification, mapping, bias correction and internal controls. Per the authors' processing: Only productive rearrangements were retained, and each unique TCRbeta sequence was defined by its CDR3 nucleotide sequence together with its V and J gene. For a sequence to be called donor-reactive, it needed a frequency of at least 0.01% and at least 5-fold expansion in CFSE-low cells compared with unstimulated pre-transplant cells. To ensure at least 90% detection power, minimum frequency thresholds were set for each subject based on that subject's lowest-template unstimulated sample. Jensen-Shannon divergence between the top 1000 TCRbeta sequences post-transplant and pre-transplant was used to measure repertoire turnover. Two-sided Fisher's exact tests were used to test for changes in how often donor-reactive sequences were detected. TCRdb stores this immuneACCESS table with in-frame sequences only. Part of the clones is absent; in the studies checked, under half of the shortfall reflects unresolved V genes, and no reason is known for the rest. The V and J calls and the clone size are those of that table, but D and trimming were determined from the DNA. The sample yields 70,000 to 85,000 clones; approximately 80% were counted once. The ten largest clonotypes hold 0.55% to 0.75% of the sample.

This entry comes from a study of T cell clones after liver transplantation (dated 2019 in TCRdb). About the investigation overall: The samples were obtained from ITN030ST, a randomized trial that attempted immunosuppression withdrawal within 2 years after liver transplantation. Blood samples were collected pre-transplant, pre-randomization before withdrawal, and post-randomization after either complete withdrawal or failed withdrawal. Three of the eight recipients were HCV-positive; the others were transplanted for non-autoimmune, non-viral indications. Until randomization at 12-24 months post-transplant, subjects were given standard immunosuppression, with no induction therapy. As an antigen-independent comparator for the donor-reactive sequences, third party-reactive TCRbeta sequences from pre-transplant MLRs were identified as well. The studied cohort comprised 8 liver transplant recipients, 3 classified as tolerant and 5 as non-tolerant. Tolerance was defined as complete withdrawal of immunosuppression for at least one year without a rise in liver enzymes beyond twice the upper limit of normal. Donor-reactive T cell clones were identified using TCRbeta sequencing after a pre-transplant mixed lymphocyte reaction and were then followed in post-transplant blood. Results the study describes overall, beyond this receptor: After accounting for repertoire turnover, donor-reactive detection was significantly reduced in 7 of 8 subjects for CD4 and 8 of 8 for CD8. Without allograft tissue specimens, donor-reactive T cells may have migrated into the graft rather than being deleted. The conclusions were considered preliminary, being limited by small, heterogeneous patient numbers and non-standardized post-transplant time points. A greater decline was seen for donor-reactive sequences than for third party-reactive sequences, suggesting partial antigen-specific deletion unrelated to withdrawal success. Circulating donor-reactive CD4 TCRbeta sequences fell significantly post-transplant in 5 of 8 subjects, irrespective of tolerance or HCV status. In a couple of subjects, low numbers of available donor cells limited the measurable donor-reactive repertoire.

Explained via the paper, the time point label denotes: pre-transplant. Thawed unstimulated PBMCs were stained for CD3, CD4 and CD8 and FACS-sorted into CD3+CD4+ and CD3+CD8+ populations. All 8 studied subjects were randomized to immunosuppression withdrawal. Genomic DNA was isolated with the Qiagen DNeasy Blood and Tissue Kit. The receptor comes from a human donor who received a liver transplant. The source material was CD4+ T cells from blood, sampled before liver transplant.

The DNA sequence reads TGCGCCAGCAGCTTGGCCCTAGGACTAGCGGGGCAAGAGACCCAGTACTTC. Its translation is CASSLALGLAGQETQYF. The sequence links TRBV5-1 to TRBJ2-5, with 12 middle bases fitting TRBD2. Including cysteine and phenylalanine, the CDR3 has 17 amino acids. Only the CDR3 portion is preserved as DNA: 51 bases, with reading frame beginning at the first base. From the germline V gene, CDR1 is SGHRS and CDR2 is YFSETQ. V is cut back by 0 bases and J by 2 bases, with 5 bases in the junction unmatched.